The 11 T cell receptor beta chains listed next were all sequenced from one sample in a study of blood T cell repertoires in COVID-19. Profiled with immunoSEQ multiplex PCR; TCRdb holds only in-frame clones, not every one. The repertoire holds roughly 240,000 clones, with approximately 82% as singletons. The sample comprised peripheral blood. Receptors originate from an elderly woman with acute or convalescent COVID-19.

The chain joins TRBV19 to TRBJ1-1; a possible D gene is TRBD1 (5 bases). The CDR3 consists of 15 residues. V lost 1 base, J lost 1 base, and 10 bases lay in between. Germline V lookup: CDR1 LNHDA, CDR2 SQIVND (reference sequence). The CDR3: CASSIAPTANTEAFF. The CDR3 coding sequence is TGTGCCAGTAGTATAGCCCCGACAGCGAACACTGAAGCTTTCTTT.

The J gene is TRBJ2-5, the V gene TRBV4-1, with D possibly being TRBD1 (7 bases). The germline CDR1 and CDR2 sequences are MGHRA and YSYEKL. The CDR3 totals 15 residues. Trimming cost V 1 base and J 1 base, with 10 bases left between them. CDR3 protein: CASSQVQGGQETQYF. CDR3 bases: TGCGCCAGCAGCCAAGTTCAGGGGGGCCAAGAGACCCAGTACTTC.

This rearrangement joins TRBV4-3 to TRBJ1-1, with 10 nucleotides matching TRBD1. This CDR3 is 16 amino acids long. Germline values: CDR1 LGHNA, CDR2 YSLEER. Losses at the gene ends were 6 bases for V and 0 bases for J; bases not matched to a gene: 7. Here the CDR3 reads CASSQRQGAMNTEAFF. CDR3 nucleotides: TGCGCCAGCAGTCAGAGACAGGGGGCGATGAACACTGAAGCTTTCTTT.

V is TRBV19 and J is TRBJ2-1; 10 bases align to TRBD2. Germline V gene lookup returns CDR1 LNHDA and CDR2 SQIVND (reference sequence). Trimming at V came to 3 bases and at J to 3 bases, leaving 5 bases not matched to a gene. The CDR3 sequence is 16 residues long. The CDR3, as DNA: TGTGCCAGTAGTATCGAACTAGCGGGGCACTACAATGAGCAGTTCTTC. Encoded protein: CASSIELAGHYNEQFF.

The chain combines TRBV28 with TRBJ1-1; the match to TRBD1 covers 7 bases. The CDR3 is 14 residues long. The ends lost 2 bases at V and 1 base at J; junction bases unmatched: 1. The germline gives CDR1 MDHEN, CDR2 SYDVKM. The CDR3 loop is CASSLNRGNTEAFF. In DNA form, the CDR3 reads TGTGCCAGCAGTTTAAACAGGGGGAACACTGAAGCTTTCTTT.

V gene TRBV6-5 combines with J gene TRBJ2-5, with D possibly matching TRBD1 (6 bases). There are 11 residues in the CDR3. The germline V gene encodes CDR1 MNHEY and CDR2 SVGAGI. Trimming took off 6 bases at V and 5 bases at J, with 7 bases between the two ends. The CDR3 DNA reads as TGTGCCAGCAGGGGGGCTGAGACCCAGTACTTC. Amino acids: CASRGAETQYF.

The CDR3 here is CASSISGGPYNEQFF. CDR3 in DNA: TGTGCCAGCAGCATTAGCGGGGGGCCCTACAATGAGCAGTTCTTC. The chain has TRBV7-2 and TRBJ2-1; 10 bases are shared with TRBD2. The CDR3 length is 15 residues. The ends lost 5 bases at V and 2 bases at J; junction bases unmatched: 3. Germline V gene lookup returns CDR1 SGHTA and CDR2 FQGNSA.

The rearrangement links TRBV19 to TRBJ1-4; D remains ambiguous. Germline CDR1 LNHDA, CDR2 SQIVND (reference sequence). The CDR3 has 16 amino acids. Trimming cost V 3 bases and J 7 bases, with 18 bases left between them. CDR3 sequence reads: CASSMTSRWRGEKLFF. In nucleotides, the CDR3 is TGTGCCAGTAGTATGACCTCGAGGTGGAGAGGTGAAAAACTGTTTTTT.

V usage is TRBV6-6 and J usage is TRBJ1-4, with D hard to call. The V gene's germline CDR1 is MNHNY and CDR2 SVGAGI (reference sequence). The germline V and J ends were trimmed by 5 bases and 5 bases, with 9 bases remaining between them. This CDR3 comprises 13 residues. In DNA form, the CDR3 reads TGTGCCAGCAGTCGGACGGGAAATGAAAAACTGTTTTTT. Translating gives CASSRTGNEKLFF.

This clone was recorded only once. This chain links TRBV3-1 (or the pseudogene TRBV3-2) with TRBJ2-7; 7 bases map to TRBD2. V gave up 2 bases and J gave up 1 base; unmatched junction bases: 5. Germline V gene sequence: CDR1 LGHDT, CDR2 YNNKEL (reference sequence). This CDR3 has 15 amino acids. The CDR3 DNA reads as TGTGCCAGCAGCCAACCGGGACTATCTTCCTACGAGCAGTACTTC. Translated, it gives CASSQPGLSSYEQYF.

The chain is built from TRBV5-1 and TRBJ2-3, with D unclear. The CDR3 totals 12 residues. Germline CDR1 and CDR2: SGHRS and YFSETQ. The V end was cut by 0 bases, the J end by 4 bases, with 3 bases between. In DNA, the CDR3 is TGCGCCAGCAGCTTGGCGTCAGATACGCAGTATTTT. This codes for CASSLASDTQYF. Drawing the rest from reference TRBV5-1 and TRBJ2-3, the complete variable domain is KAGVTQTPRYLIKTRGQQVTLSCSPISGHRSVSWYQQTPGQGLQFLFEYFSETQRNKGNFPGRFSGRQFSNSRSEMNVSTLELGDSALYLCASSLASDTQYFGPGTRLTVL.